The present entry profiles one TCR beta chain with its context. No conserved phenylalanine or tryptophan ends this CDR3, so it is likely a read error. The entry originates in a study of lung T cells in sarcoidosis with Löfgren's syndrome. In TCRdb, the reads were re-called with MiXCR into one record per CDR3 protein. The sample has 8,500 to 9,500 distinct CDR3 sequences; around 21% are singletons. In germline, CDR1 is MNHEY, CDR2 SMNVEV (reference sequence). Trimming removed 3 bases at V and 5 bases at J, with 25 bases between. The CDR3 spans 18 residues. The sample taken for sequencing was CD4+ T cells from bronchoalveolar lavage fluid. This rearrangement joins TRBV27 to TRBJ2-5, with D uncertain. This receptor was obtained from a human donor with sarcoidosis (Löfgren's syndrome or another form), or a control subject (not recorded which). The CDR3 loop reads CASSFLPLMTPARETQYP. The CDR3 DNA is TGTGCCAGCAGTTTCCTCCCGCTCATGACACCCGCCCGGGAGACCCAGTACCCC.